This TCR beta chain was sequenced during a study of blood T cell repertoires in COVID-19. The CDR3 is 15 residues long. The germline V gene has CDR1 SGHTA and CDR2 FQGTGA. V lost 4 bases to trimming and J lost 0 bases, with 12 bases between them. Sequenced by immunoSEQ multiplex PCR; TCRdb stores in-frame clones only, minus some. This table has about 320,000 clones, 85% appearing once. V usage is TRBV7-3 and J usage is TRBJ2-5; a weak D match, TRBD2 (6 bases). This clonotype originated in a human donor in a cohort sampled during active COVID-19. The sample consisted of peripheral blood. CDR3 sequence reads: CASSSSGTDQETQYF. The CDR3 bases are TGTGCCAGCAGCTCCTCCGGGACTGACCAAGAGACCCAGTACTTC.